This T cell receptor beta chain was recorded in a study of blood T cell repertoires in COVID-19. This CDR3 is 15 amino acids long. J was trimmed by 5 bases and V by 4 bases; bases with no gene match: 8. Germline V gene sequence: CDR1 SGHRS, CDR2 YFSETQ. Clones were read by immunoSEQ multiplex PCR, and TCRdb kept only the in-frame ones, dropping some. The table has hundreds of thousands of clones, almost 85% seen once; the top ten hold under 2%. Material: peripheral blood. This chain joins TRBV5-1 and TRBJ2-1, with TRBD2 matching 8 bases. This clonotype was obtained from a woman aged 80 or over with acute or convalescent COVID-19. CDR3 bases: TGCGCCAGCAGCCCCCAACGGGGGGGGAACAATGAGCAGTTCTTC. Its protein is CASSPQRGGNNEQFF.